The 4 T cell receptor beta chains below come from one sample, sequenced in a study of PD-1 blockade in classical Hodgkin lymphoma. The data were produced by immunoSEQ multiplex PCR, yet TCRdb's version contains in-frame clones alone and is incomplete. The data contain 90,000 or so clones, about nine tenths of them singletons. Patients all relapsed after autologous stem cell transplantation, and there was variation in brentuximab vedotin exposure. This specimen was peripheral blood mononuclear cells (PBMCs), taken before the second cycle of nivolumab. Receptors were obtained from a human donor with classical Hodgkin lymphoma.

The J gene is TRBJ1-2, the V gene TRBV19; D uncertain. The germline gives CDR1 LNHDA, CDR2 SQIVND (reference sequence). Trimming shortened V by 5 bases and J by 4 bases, and 11 bases separated the two germline ends. This CDR3 comprises 13 residues. The CDR3 loop is CASSGDMSYGYTF. CDR3 nucleotide sequence: TGTGCCAGTAGTGGAGACATGAGCTATGGCTACACCTTC.

This sequence joins TRBV13 and TRBJ2-1, with D tentatively TRBD2 (5 bases). The germline CDR1 and CDR2 sequences are PRHDT and FYEKMQ (reference sequence). The CDR3 is made up of 13 amino acids. Trimming took 5 bases from V and 6 from J, leaving 11 bases between them. CDR3: CASSPRTVNEQFF. CDR3 in DNA: TGTGCCAGCAGCCCCCGGACTGTCAATGAGCAGTTCTTC.

This clone was counted a few times. J is TRBJ1-1 and V is TRBV6-5; possible D gene TRBD1, 5 bases. Germline V gene data show CDR1 as MNHEY and CDR2 as SVGAGI. Trimming shortened V by 5 bases and J by 4 bases, and 17 bases separated the two germline ends. This CDR3 is 15 amino acids long. The CDR3: CASSKRRVGSTEAFF. Written as DNA, the CDR3 is TGTGCCAGCAGTAAGCGCAGGGTCGGGAGCACTGAAGCTTTCTTT.

The chain couples TRBV7-9 to TRBJ2-3, with D hard to call. Germline V CDR1 and CDR2: SEHNR, FQNEAQ (reference sequence). The germline V and J ends were trimmed by 1 base and 1 base, with 9 bases remaining between them. This CDR3 has 15 residues. CDR3 bases: TGTGCCAGCAGCTTAGTGGGCAGAGGCACAGATACGCAGTATTTT. This gives the protein CASSLVGRGTDTQYF.